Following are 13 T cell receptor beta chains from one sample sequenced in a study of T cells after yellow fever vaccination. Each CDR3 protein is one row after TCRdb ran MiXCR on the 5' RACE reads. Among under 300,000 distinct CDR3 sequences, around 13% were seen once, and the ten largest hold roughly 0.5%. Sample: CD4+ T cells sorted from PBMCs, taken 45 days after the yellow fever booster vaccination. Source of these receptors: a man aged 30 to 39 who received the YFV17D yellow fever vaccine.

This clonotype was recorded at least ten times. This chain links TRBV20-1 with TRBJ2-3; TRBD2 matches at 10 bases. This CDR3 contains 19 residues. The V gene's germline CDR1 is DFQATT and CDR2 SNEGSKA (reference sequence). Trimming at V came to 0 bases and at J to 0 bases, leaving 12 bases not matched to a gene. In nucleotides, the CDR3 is TGCAGTGCTAGAGATGTGGGTAGCGGGAGGTTCGCTAGCACAGATACGCAGTATTTT. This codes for CSARDVGSGRFASTDTQYF.

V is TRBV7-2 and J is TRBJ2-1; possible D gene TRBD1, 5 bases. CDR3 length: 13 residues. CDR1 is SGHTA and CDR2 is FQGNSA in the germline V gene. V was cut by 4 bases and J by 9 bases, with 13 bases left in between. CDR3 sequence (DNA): TGTGCCAGCAGCTACAGCAGGGTGACTGAGCAGTTCTTC. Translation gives CASSYSRVTEQFF.

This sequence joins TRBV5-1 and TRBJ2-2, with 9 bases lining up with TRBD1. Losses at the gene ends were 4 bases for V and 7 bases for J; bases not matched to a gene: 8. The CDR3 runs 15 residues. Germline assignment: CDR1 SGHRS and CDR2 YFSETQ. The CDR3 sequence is CASSPGQGTGGELFF. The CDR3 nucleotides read TGCGCCAGCAGCCCTGGACAGGGGACAGGCGGGGAGCTGTTTTTT.

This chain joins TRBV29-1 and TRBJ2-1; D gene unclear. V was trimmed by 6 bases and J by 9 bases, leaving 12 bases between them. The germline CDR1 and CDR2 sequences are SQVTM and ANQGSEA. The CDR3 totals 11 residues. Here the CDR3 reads CSVRTNSEQFF. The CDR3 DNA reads TGCAGCGTACGAACAAATAGTGAGCAGTTCTTC.

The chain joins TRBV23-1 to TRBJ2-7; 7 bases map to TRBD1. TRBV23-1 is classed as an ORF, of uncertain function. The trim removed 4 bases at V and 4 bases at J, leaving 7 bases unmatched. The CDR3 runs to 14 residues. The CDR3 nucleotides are TGCGCCAGCAGTCCCACAGGGGACGGATACGAGCAGTACTTC. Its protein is CASSPTGDGYEQYF.

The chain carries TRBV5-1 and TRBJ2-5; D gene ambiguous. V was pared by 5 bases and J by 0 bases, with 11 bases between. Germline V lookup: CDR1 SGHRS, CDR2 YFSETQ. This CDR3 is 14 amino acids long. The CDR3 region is CASSHGTYQETQYF. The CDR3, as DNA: TGCGCCAGCAGTCATGGCACATACCAAGAGACCCAGTACTTC.

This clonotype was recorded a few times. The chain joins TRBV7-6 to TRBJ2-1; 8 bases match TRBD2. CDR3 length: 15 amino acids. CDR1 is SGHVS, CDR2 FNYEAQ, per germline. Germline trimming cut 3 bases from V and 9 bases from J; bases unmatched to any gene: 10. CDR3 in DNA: TGTGCCAGCAGCTTTTCCGGGAGGGGAGGCAGTGAGCAGTTCTTC. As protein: CASSFSGRGGSEQFF.

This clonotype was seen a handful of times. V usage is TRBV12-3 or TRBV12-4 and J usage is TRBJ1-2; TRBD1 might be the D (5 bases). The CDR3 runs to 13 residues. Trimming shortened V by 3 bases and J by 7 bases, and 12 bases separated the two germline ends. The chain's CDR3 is CASSLEGLVGYTF. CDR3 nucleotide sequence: TGTGCCAGCAGTTTGGAGGGGTTGGTTGGCTACACCTTC.

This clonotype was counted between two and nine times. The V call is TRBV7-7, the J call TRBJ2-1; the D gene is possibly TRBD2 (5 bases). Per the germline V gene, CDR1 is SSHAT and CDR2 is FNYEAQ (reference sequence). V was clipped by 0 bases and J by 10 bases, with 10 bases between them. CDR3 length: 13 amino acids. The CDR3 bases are TGTGCCAGCAGCTTAGCCGTGGGAGTAGAGCAGTTCTTC. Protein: CASSLAVGVEQFF.

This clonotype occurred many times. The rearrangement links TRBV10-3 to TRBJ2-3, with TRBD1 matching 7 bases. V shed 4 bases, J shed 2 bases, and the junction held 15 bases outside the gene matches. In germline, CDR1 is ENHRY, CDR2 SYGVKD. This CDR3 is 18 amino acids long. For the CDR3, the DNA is TGTGCCATCAGTGGGCGCCCCGACAGGGCCTCGGACACAGATACGCAGTATTTT. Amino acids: CAISGRPDRASDTDTQYF.

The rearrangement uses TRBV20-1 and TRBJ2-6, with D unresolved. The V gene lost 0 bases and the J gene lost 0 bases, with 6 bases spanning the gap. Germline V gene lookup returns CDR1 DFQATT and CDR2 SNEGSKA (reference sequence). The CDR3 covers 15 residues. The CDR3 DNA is TGCAGTGCTAGAGAGGGAACCTCTGGGGCCAACGTCCTGACTTTC. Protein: CSAREGTSGANVLTF.

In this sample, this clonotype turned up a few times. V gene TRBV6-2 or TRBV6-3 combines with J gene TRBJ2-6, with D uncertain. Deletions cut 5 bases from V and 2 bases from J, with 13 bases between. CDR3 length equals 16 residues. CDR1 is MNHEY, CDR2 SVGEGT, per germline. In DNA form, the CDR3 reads TGTGCCAGCAGTCTCCGGGTCTTGGCTGGGGCCAACGTCCTGACTTTC. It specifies CASSLRVLAGANVLTF.

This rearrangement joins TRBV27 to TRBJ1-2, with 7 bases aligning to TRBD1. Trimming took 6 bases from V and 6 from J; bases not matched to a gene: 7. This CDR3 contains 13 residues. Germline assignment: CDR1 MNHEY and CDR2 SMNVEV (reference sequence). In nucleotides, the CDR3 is TGTGCCAGCAGGCCAGACAGGGAGGATGGCTACACCTTC. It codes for CASRPDREDGYTF.